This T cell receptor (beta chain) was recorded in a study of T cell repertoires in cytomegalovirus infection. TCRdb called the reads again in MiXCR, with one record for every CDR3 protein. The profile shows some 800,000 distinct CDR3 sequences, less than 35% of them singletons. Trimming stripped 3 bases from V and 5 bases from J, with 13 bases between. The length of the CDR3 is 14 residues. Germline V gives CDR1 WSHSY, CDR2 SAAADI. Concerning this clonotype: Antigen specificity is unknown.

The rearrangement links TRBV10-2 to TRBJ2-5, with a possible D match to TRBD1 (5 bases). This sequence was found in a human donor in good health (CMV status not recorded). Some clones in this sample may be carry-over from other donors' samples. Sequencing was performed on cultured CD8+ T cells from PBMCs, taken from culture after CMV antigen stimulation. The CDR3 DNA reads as TGCGCCAGCAGTGACAGGGATTGGAGCGAGACCCAGTACTTC. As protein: CASSDRDWSETQYF.